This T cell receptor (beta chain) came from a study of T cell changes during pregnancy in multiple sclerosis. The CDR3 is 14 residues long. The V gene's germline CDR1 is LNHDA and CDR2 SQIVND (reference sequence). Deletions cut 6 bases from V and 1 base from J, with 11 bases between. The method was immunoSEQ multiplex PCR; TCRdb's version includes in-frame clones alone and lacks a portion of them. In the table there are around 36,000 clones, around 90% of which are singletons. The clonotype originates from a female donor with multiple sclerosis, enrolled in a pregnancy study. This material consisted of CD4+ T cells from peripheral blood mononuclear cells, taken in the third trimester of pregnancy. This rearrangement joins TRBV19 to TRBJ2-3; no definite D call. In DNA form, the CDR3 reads TGTGCCAGTAGGACTCGCGCCCGCACAGATACGCAGTATTTT. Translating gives CASRTRARTDTQYF.